Shown below are 22 T cell receptor beta chains from a single sample sequenced in a study of post-analysis software for immune sequencing data. Sequencing libraries made from TCR beta cDNA carried unique molecular identifiers. TCRdb reanalysed the PCR reads using MiXCR and keeps one entry per CDR3 protein. The data contain about 770,000 distinct CDR3 sequences, more than 45% of them singletons. Study results and limitations: Patients had higher frequencies than controls of roughly 5 TRBV segments, including TRBV5-6, TRBV5-1 and TRBV20-1.

These receptors' antigens are unknown. The sequenced material came from blood. These receptors all stem from a girl between 10 and 17 years old with multiple sclerosis.

This sequence joins TRBV12-3 or TRBV12-4 and TRBJ2-1, with D unresolved. Near its end, the DNA agrees better with TRBJ2-2, so the J call may be wrong. The CDR3 is 16 amino acids. This CDR3 reads CASSRPTATNTGELFF. In nucleotides, the CDR3 is TGTGCCAGCAGTCGCCCCACGGCGACAAACACCGGGGAGCTGTTTTTT.

The CDR3 nucleotides are TGCAGCGTTCATGTCCTGGGCACTGAAGCTTTCTTT. Protein sequence: CSVHVLGTEAFF. The chain uses TRBV29-1 and TRBJ1-1; D gene uncertain. Trimming removed 5 bases from V and 4 bases from J, with 11 bases in between. The germline gives CDR1 SQVTM, CDR2 ANQGSEA. This CDR3 has 12 residues.

This chain joins TRBV9 and TRBJ2-1; 7 bases line up with TRBD2. This CDR3 region has 15 residues. The ends lost 5 bases at V and 9 bases at J; junction bases unmatched: 14. The V gene's germline CDR1 is SGDLS and CDR2 YYNGEE. CDR3 sequence reads: CASSLVGGPLGEQFF. The CDR3 nucleotides are TGTGCCAGCAGTTTAGTGGGAGGGCCTCTGGGTGAGCAGTTCTTC.

The chain has TRBV20-1 and TRBJ1-5; TRBD1 matches 8 bases. The V gene's germline CDR1 is DFQATT and CDR2 SNEGSKA (reference sequence). The CDR3 is 14 residues long. V lost 0 bases to trimming and J lost 5 bases; unmatched junction nucleotides: 3. In DNA form, the CDR3 reads TGCAGTGCTAGAGAGGCGACAGGGGATCAGCCCCAGCATTTT. Its translation is CSAREATGDQPQHF.

The J gene is TRBJ2-7, the V gene TRBV3-1; 9 nucleotides line up with TRBD1. The CDR3 totals 15 residues. The germline gives CDR1 LGHDT, CDR2 YNNKEL (reference sequence). The ends lost 5 bases at V and 3 bases at J; junction bases unmatched: 8. The CDR3 spells CASSNSGTGRYEQYF. The CDR3 nucleotides read TGTGCCAGCAGCAATTCCGGGACAGGGCGCTACGAGCAGTACTTC.

CDR3 coding DNA: TGTGCCAGCAGCCCGGGACTAGCGGGGCCAGCGGAGACCCAGTACTTC. Its translation: CASSPGLAGPAETQYF. This chain connects TRBV3-1 to TRBJ2-5; 13 bases fit TRBD2. From germline, CDR1 is LGHDT and CDR2 YNNKEL (reference sequence). The CDR3 has 16 residues. With 4 bases clipped from V and 5 bases from J, the junction kept 7 bases outside the gene matches.

V gene TRBV7-3 combines with J gene TRBJ2-1; 7 bases line up with TRBD2. Germline lookup yields CDR1 SGHTA and CDR2 FQGTGA. Unmatched junction bases numbered 9, after V lost 8 bases and J lost 8 bases. The CDR3 runs 13 residues. The CDR3 coding sequence is TGTGCCAGCGCCAGAGCAAGCGGGGATGAGCAGTTCTTC. Encoded protein: CASARASGDEQFF.

This chain joins TRBV9 and TRBJ2-3; tentative D call: TRBD2 (5 bases). This CDR3 spans 13 amino acids. CDR1 is SGDLS, CDR2 YYNGEE, per germline. Trimming took off 7 bases at V and 4 bases at J, with 13 bases between the two ends. In DNA form, the CDR3 reads TGTGCCAGCGGGAGCGAAAGTCCAGATACGCAGTATTTT. Residues: CASGSESPDTQYF.

The V call is TRBV5-1, the J call TRBJ2-6, with 12 bases that match TRBD2. The CDR3 length is 18 residues. V lost 3 bases and J lost 0; bases outside the gene matches: 4. Germline V gene sequence: CDR1 SGHRS, CDR2 YFSETQ. CDR3 DNA: TGCGCCAGCAGCTGGGAGACTAGCGGGAGCTCTGGGGCCAACGTCCTGACTTTC. It is translated as CASSWETSGSSGANVLTF.

The J gene is TRBJ2-1, the V gene TRBV10-3; tentatively, D is TRBD2 (6 bases). Trimming removed 7 bases at V and 4 bases at J, with 14 bases between. The germline gives CDR1 ENHRY, CDR2 SYGVKD. The CDR3 contains 14 residues. CDR3 sequence reads: CAIKRAGQYNEQFF. The CDR3 nucleotides are TGTGCCATCAAACGGGCGGGGCAATACAATGAGCAGTTCTTC.

This clonotype was observed a few times. The rearrangement links TRBV3-1 to TRBJ1-2; D perhaps matches TRBD1 (5 bases). The CDR3 covers 14 residues. Looked up from germline, CDR1 is LGHDT and CDR2 is YNNKEL (reference sequence). Trimming took 1 base from V and 4 from J, leaving 10 bases between them. CDR3 bases: TGTGCCAGCAGCCAAGGATGGGACCTCTATGGCTACACCTTC. It yields the protein CASSQGWDLYGYTF.

The chain recombines TRBV28 with TRBJ2-1; 7 positions match TRBD2. Germline CDR1 and CDR2: MDHEN and SYDVKM. This CDR3 has 16 amino acids. V dropped 0 bases and J dropped 4; count of bases not matched to a gene: 6. CDR3 coding DNA: TGTGCCAGCAGTTTATGGTTGGCTAGCGGTTACAATGAGCAGTTCTTC. As protein: CASSLWLASGYNEQFF.

This chain connects TRBV7-2 to TRBJ2-1; perhaps TRBD2 as D (5 bases). V lost 7 bases and J lost 4, with 17 bases in between. Germline values: CDR1 SGHTA, CDR2 FQGNSA. The CDR3 length is 15 residues. CDR3: CASTEPPGEYNEQFF. The CDR3 DNA is TGTGCCAGCACCGAACCTCCTGGGGAGTACAATGAGCAGTTCTTC.

CDR3 in DNA: TGTGCCAGCAGCTTGGGAGGAGGGGCCCAGTACTTC. Amino acid sequence: CASSLGGGAQYF. The chain carries TRBV7-2 and TRBJ2-5; TRBD2 might be the D (6 bases). CDR3 size: 12 residues. Per germline, CDR1 SGHTA and CDR2 FQGNSA. The V gene lost 3 bases and the J gene lost 9 bases, with 11 bases spanning the gap.

The rearrangement uses TRBV12-3 or TRBV12-4 and TRBJ2-7; D is possibly TRBD1 (6 bases). V dropped 4 bases and J dropped 1 base, with 11 bases sitting between them. This CDR3 has 14 amino acids. CDR3 DNA sequence: TGTGCCAGCAGTTCCCAGCAGGGGTCCTACGAGCAGTACTTC. It encodes CASSSQQGSYEQYF.

The V gene is TRBV24-1, the J gene TRBJ2-5; D unresolved. Deletions cut 0 bases from V and 2 bases from J, with 3 bases between. The germline V gene encodes CDR1 KGHDR and CDR2 SFDVKD. The CDR3 length is 13 residues. The CDR3 loop reads CATSDLDQETQYF. CDR3 in DNA: TGTGCCACCAGTGATTTGGATCAAGAGACCCAGTACTTC.

The chain joins TRBV12-3 or TRBV12-4 to TRBJ1-1; D unclear. CDR3 length: 9 amino acids. V was trimmed by 5 bases and J by 10 bases, leaving 5 bases between them. This CDR3 is CASSPPAFF. The CDR3 DNA sequence: TGTGCCAGCAGTCCTCCAGCTTTCTTT.

J is TRBJ2-7 and V is TRBV28; unclear D gene. The CDR3 has 12 amino acids. V lost 3 bases and J lost 3, with 6 bases in between. The germline V gene has CDR1 MDHEN and CDR2 SYDVKM. The CDR3, as DNA: TGTGCCAGCAGTTTTTACAACTACGAGCAGTACTTC. Translated, it gives CASSFYNYEQYF.

This clonotype was detected a few times. The chain recombines TRBV29-1 with TRBJ2-1; D remains unclear. Deletions cut 0 bases from V and 2 bases from J, with 11 bases between. The CDR3 consists of 15 residues. Germline assignment: CDR1 SQVTM and CDR2 ANQGSEA. CDR3 bases: TGCAGCGTTGAAGATGTCGAATCACCCTACAATGAGCAGTTCTTC. Its protein is CSVEDVESPYNEQFF.

The chain has TRBV7-2 and TRBJ2-7, with D uncertain. V lost 3 bases to trimming and J lost 0 bases, with 9 bases between them. The CDR3 runs to 14 residues. Germline assignment: CDR1 SGHTA and CDR2 FQGNSA. This chain's CDR3 is CASSFNGDSYEQYF. DNA for the CDR3: TGTGCCAGCAGCTTCAATGGGGACTCCTACGAGCAGTACTTC. Supplemented by reference TRBV7-2 and TRBJ2-7, the full variable domain reads GAGVSQSPSNKVTEKGKDVELRCDPISGHTALYWYRQSLGQGLEFLIYFQGNSAPDKSGLPSDRFSAERTGGSVSTLTIQRTQQEDSAVYLCASSFNGDSYEQYFGPGTRLTVT.

The rearrangement uses TRBV10-3 and TRBJ2-1; possible D gene TRBD1, 6 bases. Germline V gene lookup returns CDR1 ENHRY and CDR2 SYGVKD. The V gene lost 2 bases and the J gene lost 8 bases, with 10 bases spanning the gap. The CDR3 has 13 residues. Written as DNA, the CDR3 is TGTGCCATCAGTGAGGACAGGCTGTATGAGCAGTTCTTC. It is translated as CAISEDRLYEQFF.

The table lists this clonotype with a few counts. This chain uses TRBV20-1 with TRBJ2-1; TRBD2 agrees at 8 bases. The CDR3 consists of 11 residues. Germline lookup yields CDR1 DFQATT and CDR2 SNEGSKA (reference sequence). V was clipped by 3 bases and J by 12 bases; unmatched bases: 4. The DNA of the CDR3 is TGCAGTGCTAGCCTACTAGCGGCGCAGTTCTTC. Protein product: CSASLLAAQFF.